This passage covers 11 T cell receptor beta chains from one sample sequenced in a study of T-cell reconstitution after alpha-beta-depleted transplantation in children (dated by TCRdb to the mid-2010s). Library method: PCR. These reads were obtained on an Illumina HiSeq 2500. Molecular barcoding was employed in the preparation of TCR libraries, with unique molecular identifiers being used to normalize TCRbeta repertoire quantification. TCRdb took the public reads, trimmed them with fastp at Q25, ran MiXCR for clone calling and kept in-frame beta chains. For every CDR3 protein sequence, its rows merge into one entry that carries the most common genes and DNA. A total of 440,000 or so distinct CDR3 sequences appear in this sample, 43% of them only once. The ten biggest clones cover 27% of the sample. Explained via the paper, the treatment or condition label denotes: allogeneic hematopoietic cell transplantation with graft depleted of TCRalphabeta T cells and CD19 B cells.

Here the sequenced sample was PBMCs, taken before TCRalphabeta/CD19-depleted stem cell transplant. These receptors all stem from a girl aged 2-10 years with aplastic anemia, due to receive a stem cell transplant.

This clonotype came up a few times. The chain links TRBV5-6 to TRBJ2-4, with 15 bases aligning to TRBD2. V lost 5 bases to trimming and J lost 7 bases; unmatched junction nucleotides: 10. The CDR3 is 17 amino acids. Per germline, CDR1 SGHDT and CDR2 YYEEEE. The DNA of the CDR3 is TGTGCCAGCAGATTCGGACTAGCGGGAGGGATCGGGAACATTCAGTACTTC. It specifies CASRFGLAGGIGNIQYF.

In its sample, this clonotype was seen once. The rearrangement uses TRBV5-1 and TRBJ2-3; no reliable D call. Trimming pared 9 bases from V and 7 bases from J, leaving 15 bases between. The CDR3 loop spans 12 amino acids. Germline V gives CDR1 SGHRS, CDR2 YFSETQ. CDR3 sequence: CATSAGYYTQYF. The CDR3 nucleotides read TGCGCCACCTCAGCTGGGTACTATACGCAGTATTTT.

The gene calls are TRBV5-1 and TRBJ1-1; possibly TRBD1 for D (6 bases). This CDR3 has 15 residues. Germline V lookup: CDR1 SGHRS, CDR2 YFSETQ. V lost 4 bases, J lost 5 bases, and 18 bases lay in between. CDR3 coding DNA: TGCGCCAGCAGCCGGGGGGGCCCCCGGGAGACTGAAGCTTTCTTT. Amino acids: CASSRGGPRETEAFF.

This clonotype turned up a few times. This clone may be a read error of a much larger clone one base away. The chain recombines TRBV12-3 or TRBV12-4 with TRBJ1-2; D ambiguous. There are 12 residues in the CDR3. CDR3 region: CASTILGYGYPF. In DNA, the CDR3 is TGTGCCAGCACCATTTTAGGCTATGGCTACCCCTTC.

The genes are TRBV11-2 and TRBJ2-2; no clear D gene. The CDR3 consists of 13 residues. Trimming removed 10 bases at V and 2 bases at J, with 11 bases between. Germline CDR1 reads SGHAT; CDR2 reads FQNNGV. CDR3 in DNA: TGTGCCATTCCGACGGTTAACACCGGGGAGCTGTTTTTT. Its protein product is CAIPTVNTGELFF.

The chain is built from TRBV20-1 and TRBJ1-5; weak D call: TRBD1 (5 bases). The CDR3 sequence is 17 residues long. V gave up 5 bases and J gave up 4 bases, with 24 bases separating them. Germline CDR1 is DFQATT and CDR2 is SNEGSKA (reference sequence). CDR3 DNA: TGCAGTGCTCCCCCCGGGGGAGGAATTTCCCTTAATCAGCCCCAGCATTTT. Translating gives CSAPPGGGISLNQPQHF.

This clonotype occurred a few times. The chain joins TRBV6-5 to TRBJ1-1; 9 bases are a match to TRBD1. The CDR3 runs to 15 residues. Germline lookup yields CDR1 MNHEY and CDR2 SVGAGI. V lost 0 bases to trimming and J lost 8 bases; unmatched junction nucleotides: 7. CDR3 in DNA: TGTGCCAGCAGTTACTCGGGGACAGGGAGGATCGAAGCTTTCTTT. It encodes CASSYSGTGRIEAFF.

V is TRBV25-1 and J is TRBJ2-7; D not resolved. Trimming pared 4 bases from V and 0 bases from J, leaving 10 bases between. This CDR3 spans 14 amino acids. Germline CDR1 and CDR2: MGHDK and SYGVNS. CDR3 coding DNA: TGTGCCAGCAGTGCGTACGCTAGCTCCTACGAGCAGTACTTC. This encodes CASSAYASSYEQYF.

In its sample, this clonotype was seen a few times. J is TRBJ1-1 and V is TRBV6-5; the match to TRBD1 covers 7 bases. The CDR3 has 14 amino acids. The V gene's germline CDR1 is MNHEY and CDR2 SVGAGI. With 2 bases clipped from V and 5 bases from J, the junction kept 5 bases outside the gene matches. The CDR3 loop reads CASSYANRGTEAFF. The DNA for the CDR3 is TGTGCCAGCAGTTACGCCAACAGGGGAACTGAAGCTTTCTTT.

The J gene is TRBJ1-2, the V gene TRBV27, with TRBD1 as a possible D gene (6 bases). Per germline, CDR1 MNHEY and CDR2 SMNVEV (reference sequence). V shed 5 bases and J shed 4 bases, with 17 bases lying between them. The CDR3 contains 15 residues. The CDR3 region is CASSPQTGSLYGYTF. The CDR3 nucleotides are TGTGCCAGCAGTCCCCAGACAGGATCCCTCTATGGCTACACCTTC.

The chain links TRBV5-6 to TRBJ2-3; 9 bases align to TRBD2. V trimming: 3 bases; J trimming: 2 bases; junction bases outside the gene matches: 7. There are 16 residues in the CDR3. Germline loops: CDR1 SGHDT, CDR2 YYEEEE. CDR3 region: CASSSGAGGPTDTQYF. The CDR3 bases are TGTGCCAGCAGCTCTGGAGCGGGAGGCCCCACAGATACGCAGTATTTT.